This T cell receptor beta chain is drawn from a study of shared T cell receptors in the human thymus. The V gene lost 1 base and the J gene lost 6 bases, with 15 bases spanning the gap. CDR1 is MGHRA and CDR2 is YSYEKL in the germline V gene. The CDR3 is 15 residues long. TCRdb's copy holds only in-frame clones and misses some; the assay was immunoSEQ multiplex PCR. Of hundreds of thousands of clones listed, roughly 88% are singletons. The sample also formed part of further work on human thymus T cells. As that report states: Resections from corrective heart surgery provided thymus tissue.

This chain links TRBV4-1 with TRBJ2-5, with a tentative D call TRBD1 (6 bases). The sequenced sample consisted of thymocytes. This clonotype originated in a boy in the first two years of life with a congenital heart defect. The CDR3 spells CASSQGVLRGKTQYF. For the CDR3, the DNA is TGCGCCAGCAGCCAAGGAGTTTTAAGGGGGAAGACCCAGTACTTC.